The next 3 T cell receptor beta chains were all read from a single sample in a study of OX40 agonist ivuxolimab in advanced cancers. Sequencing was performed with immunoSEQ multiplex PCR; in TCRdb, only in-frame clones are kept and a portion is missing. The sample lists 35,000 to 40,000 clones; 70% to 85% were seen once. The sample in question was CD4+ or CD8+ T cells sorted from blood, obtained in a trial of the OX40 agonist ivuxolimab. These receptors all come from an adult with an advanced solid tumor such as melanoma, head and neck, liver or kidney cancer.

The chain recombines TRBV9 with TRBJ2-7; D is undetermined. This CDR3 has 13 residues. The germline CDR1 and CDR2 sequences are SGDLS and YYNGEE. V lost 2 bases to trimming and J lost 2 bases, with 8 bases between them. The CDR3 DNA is TGTGCCAGCAGCGTTTCACTGACCTACGAGCAGTACTTC. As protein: CASSVSLTYEQYF.

The chain's CDR3 is CASSLQASSGVRGGELFF. The CDR3 DNA reads TGTGCCAGCAGCTTACAGGCCTCTAGCGGGGTCCGCGGCGGGGAGCTGTTTTTT. V and J are TRBV7-2 and TRBJ2-2, with 9 nucleotides matching TRBD2. In germline, CDR1 is SGHTA, CDR2 FQGNSA. The CDR3 is made up of 18 amino acids. Losses at the gene ends were 2 bases for V and 7 bases for J; bases not matched to a gene: 14.

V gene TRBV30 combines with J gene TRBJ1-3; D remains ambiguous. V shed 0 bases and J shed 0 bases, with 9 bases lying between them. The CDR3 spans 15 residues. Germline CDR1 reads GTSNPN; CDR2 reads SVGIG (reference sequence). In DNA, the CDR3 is TGTGCCTGGAGTGTGTCGCTATTCTCTGGAAACACCATATATTTT. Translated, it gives CAWSVSLFSGNTIYF.